The next 5 T cell receptor beta chains were all read from a single sample in a study of OX40 agonist ivuxolimab in advanced cancers. Data came from immunoSEQ multiplex PCR; TCRdb stores just in-frame clones and leaves some out. The sample lists tens of thousands of clones, roughly 84% occurring once. Sequences were derived from CD4+ or CD8+ T cells sorted from blood, sampled in a trial of the OX40 agonist ivuxolimab. The receptors originated from an adult with an advanced solid tumor such as melanoma, head and neck, liver or kidney cancer.

The CDR3 sequence is CASRWGQGLAKNIQYF. CDR3 sequence (DNA): TGTGCCAGCAGATGGGGACAGGGTCTAGCCAAAAACATTCAGTACTTC. The chain has TRBV28 and TRBJ2-4; 9 bases fit TRBD1. The CDR3 sequence is 16 residues long. The ends lost 6 bases at V and 0 bases at J; junction bases unmatched: 6. Per germline, CDR1 MDHEN and CDR2 SYDVKM.

V gene TRBV5-1 combines with J gene TRBJ2-7, with TRBD2 matching 7 bases. The junction had 11 bases not matched to a gene; V was cut back by 2 bases and J by 0 bases. The germline V gene has CDR1 SGHRS and CDR2 YFSETQ. The CDR3 contains 17 residues. The CDR3 nucleotides are TGCGCCAGCAGCTTAGGACTAGACCCAACCACCTCCTACGAGCAGTACTTC. Its protein is CASSLGLDPTTSYEQYF.

The genes are TRBV25-1 and TRBJ1-5; 7 bases are a match to TRBD1. The length of the CDR3 is 15 residues. The germline CDR1 and CDR2 sequences are MGHDK and SYGVNS. The J segment lost 0 bases and the V segment lost 2 bases, leaving 1 base of the junction unmatched. This CDR3 reads CASSEGQDSNQPQHF. The CDR3 DNA is TGTGCCAGCAGTGAAGGACAGGATAGCAATCAGCCCCAGCATTTT.

V gene TRBV27 combines with J gene TRBJ2-7, with 8 bases matching TRBD2. Per germline, CDR1 MNHEY and CDR2 SMNVEV (reference sequence). This CDR3 contains 13 residues. V gave up 2 bases and J gave up 4 bases; unmatched junction bases: 1. The CDR3 coding sequence is TGTGCCAGCAGTTTAGGACTAGCATACGAGCAGTACTTC. Translated, it gives CASSLGLAYEQYF.

The chain joins TRBV6-5 to TRBJ2-7; 10 bases agree with TRBD1. Germline trimming cut 10 bases from V and 5 bases from J; bases unmatched to any gene: 11. The CDR3 length is 14 residues. Germline CDR1 is MNHEY and CDR2 is SVGAGI. CDR3 bases: TGTGCCATCACCCCGGGGGACAGGGGCCACGAGCAGTACTTC. Translation gives CAITPGDRGHEQYF.